A selection of T cell receptor beta chains follows, all from one sample in a study of T cells in Graves' hyperthyroidism and ophthalmopathy. TCRdb recomputed calls from the multiplex PCR reads with MiXCR, one row per CDR3 protein. The sample yields a few hundred thousand distinct CDR3 sequences, approximately 22% seen once. The sequenced sample was blood. The receptors shown here come from a woman in her 70s with Graves' ophthalmopathy. Both conserved end residues are part of each CDR3. A D gene is named only where the DNA matches it firmly. The size entry is marked missing in some rows and otherwise reads once, few, many or a size class.

J,V,D,size,DNA,CDR3
TRBJ2-5,TRBV27,.,few,TGTGCCAGCAGTTTATATGCTAGCGCGAGCGCTTACCAAGAGACCCAGTACTTC,CASSLYASASAYQETQYF
TRBJ2-1,TRBV10-3,TRBD1,few,TGTGCCTCTCAGGAGGGACAGGGGGTTTGGGAGCAGTTCTTC,CASQEGQGVWEQFF
TRBJ2-5,TRBV6-1,TRBD1,.,TGTGCCAGCAGTTGGGGCTCTCCAGGGGGCTCGTACCAAGAGACCCAGTACTTC,CASSWGSPGGSYQETQYF
TRBJ2-7,TRBV7-3,.,.,TGTGCCAGCAGGAACGAGGGGGGGGAGCAGTACTTC,CASRNEGGEQYF
TRBJ2-7,TRBV27,TRBD1,few,TGTGCCAGCAGTTTATCGACAGGGCTCTACTACGAGCAGTGCTTC,CASSLSTGLYYEQCF
TRBJ2-7,TRBV28,TRBD1,many,TGTGCCAGCAGGTGGACAGGGGGCAAATACGAGCAGTACTTC,CASRWTGGKYEQYF
TRBJ1-1,TRBV19,.,.,TGTGCCAGTAAAGCGACCCACTTTGAAGCTTTCTTT,CASKATHFEAFF
TRBJ2-1,TRBV18,TRBD2,few,TGTGCCAGCTCACCATATGGACTAGCGGACAATGAGCAGTTCTTC,CASSPYGLADNEQFF
TRBJ2-3,TRBV24-1,.,few,TGTGCCACCAGTGATCGGGTCGGAGGAGATACGCAGTATTTT,CATSDRVGGDTQYF
TRBJ2-2,TRBV6-2/TRBV6-3,.,few,TGTGCCAGCAGAGGAGGACAGCGCGCGAACACCGGGGAGCTGTTTTTT,CASRGGQRANTGELFF
TRBJ2-7,TRBV2,.,.,TGTGCCGGCAGTGAAGCGCTTGGGGGCACCAAGGAGTACTTC,CAGSEALGGTKEYF
TRBJ1-1,TRBV10-3,.,few,TGTGCCATCAGTGATCCATCAGGGAGGCAGAAGGGGACTGAAGCTTTCTTT,CAISDPSGRQKGTEAFF
TRBJ1-1,TRBV6-2/TRBV6-3,.,.,TGTGCCAGCAGTTACTGGAGGGGGGCTGCGTCTGAAGCTTTCTTT,CASSYWRGAASEAFF
TRBJ2-2,TRBV7-2,TRBD2,.,TGTGCCAGCAGCCCGAGTGGTAGCGGGTTCGGATCCGGGGAGCTGTTTTTT,CASSPSGSGFGSGELFF
TRBJ1-2,TRBV6-2/TRBV6-3,.,few,TGTGCCAGCAGCCACAGGGTGGAGTATGGCTACACCTTC,CASSHRVEYGYTF
TRBJ2-5,TRBV7-6,.,.,TGTGCCAGCAGCACAGGACAGTGGGACGTGGAGACCCAGTACTTC,CASSTGQWDVETQYF
TRBJ1-2,TRBV5-1,TRBD1,.,TGCGCCAGCAGCTCGACAGGGTTCCATGGCTACACCTTC,CASSSTGFHGYTF
TRBJ2-2,TRBV18,TRBD1,.,TGTGCCAGCTCACCAATCGCCGGGACAGCGAACACCGGGGAGCTGTTTTTT,CASSPIAGTANTGELFF
TRBJ1-1,TRBV7-9,.,few,TGTGCCAGCAGCTTCCCCGGGGGGGTCCGGAACACTGAAGCTTTCTTT,CASSFPGGVRNTEAFF
TRBJ1-6,TRBV19,TRBD1,few,TGTGCCAGTAGTATCGACGCCGGGACAGGGGGTAATTCACCCCTCCACTTT,CASSIDAGTGGNSPLHF
TRBJ2-1,TRBV5-1,TRBD2,few,TGCGCCAGCAGCTTGGGTGCTAGCGGGGCAACCAATGAGCAGTTCTTC,CASSLGASGATNEQFF
TRBJ2-7,TRBV11-2,.,many,TGTGCCAGCAGAGCAGACCATCTGGCCTACGAGCAGTACTTC,CASRADHLAYEQYF
TRBJ2-1,TRBV12-3/TRBV12-4,TRBD2,many,TGTGCCAGCAGTTGGCGGGAGGGCCAAGATGAGCAGTTCTTC,CASSWREGQDEQFF
TRBJ2-7,TRBV7-9,.,few,TGTGCCAGCAGCTCGCGGACTCCCGGGATAAGCTACGAGCAGTACTTC,CASSSRTPGISYEQYF
TRBJ2-1,TRBV5-1,TRBD1,few,TGCGCCAGCAGCTTGACTCAGGGGGCGTACAATGAGCAGTTCTTC,CASSLTQGAYNEQFF
TRBJ1-2,TRBV12-3/TRBV12-4,.,many,TGTGCCAGCAGTTCCGGCAGGGGCAACTATGGCTACACCTTC,CASSSGRGNYGYTF
TRBJ1-4,TRBV18,.,few,TGTGCCAGCTCACCGGAACAGACAGTGCTTAATGAAAAACTGTTTTTT,CASSPEQTVLNEKLFF
TRBJ2-3,TRBV30,.,.,TGTGCCTGGAGTACAGGGTCAGATACGCAGTATTTT,CAWSTGSDTQYF
TRBJ2-2,TRBV28,.,many,TGTGCCAGCAGTTTATTCTCAGGGACCAACACCGGGGAGCTGTTTTTT,CASSLFSGTNTGELFF
TRBJ1-2,TRBV28,.,many,TGTGCCAGCAGTTACGGACAGCCTAACTATGGCTACACCTTC,CASSYGQPNYGYTF
TRBJ1-1,TRBV7-8,.,many,TGTGCCAGCATATTAGGGGGGACGGGCACTGAAGCTTTCTTT,CASILGGTGTEAFF
TRBJ2-2,TRBV6-1,TRBD1,few,TGTGCCATGCGACAGGGGGCGAACACCGGGGAGCTGTTTTTT,CAMRQGANTGELFF
TRBJ2-2,TRBV9,TRBD2,.,TGTGCCAGCAGCCCGAGTGGGGCGGGAGGGCCCCCCGGGGAGCTGTTTTTT,CASSPSGAGGPPGELFF
TRBJ2-7,TRBV18,.,.,TGTGCCAGCTCACCAAGGGGCGGGCTCTCCTACGAGCAGTACTTC,CASSPRGGLSYEQYF
TRBJ1-2,TRBV12-3/TRBV12-4,TRBD1,.,TGTGCCAGCAGTTTACTGGCAGGGGGCTTCTATGGCTACACCTTC,CASSLLAGGFYGYTF
TRBJ1-1,TRBV11-2,.,many,TGTGCCAGCAGCCCCAGGACAGTGAACACTGAAGCTTTCTTT,CASSPRTVNTEAFF
TRBJ2-2,TRBV6-1,TRBD2,many,TGTGCCAGCACCCGATCAGGACTAGCGGGGAACACCGGGGAGCTGTTTTTT,CASTRSGLAGNTGELFF
TRBJ1-1,TRBV12-3/TRBV12-4,.,.,TGTGCCAGCAGTTTTTGGGGTTCGGACACTGAAGCTTTCTTT,CASSFWGSDTEAFF
TRBJ2-2,TRBV7-6,.,.,TGTGCCAGCAGCTTAGGTCAGGTTGGGACCGGGGAGCTGTTTTTT,CASSLGQVGTGELFF
TRBJ2-3,TRBV19,TRBD2,.,TGTGCCAGTAGTGTGGCTAGCGGGAGGGATACGCAGTATTTT,CASSVASGRDTQYF
TRBJ1-1,TRBV7-7,.,many,TGTGCTAGCAGCTTCCTCCAGAACACTGAAGCTTTCTTT,CASSFLQNTEAFF
TRBJ2-3,TRBV5-5,.,few,TGTGCCAGCAGCTTTAATAGAGTCGATACGCAGTATTTT,CASSFNRVDTQYF
TRBJ1-2,TRBV15,.,few,TGTGCCACCAGCAGAGATCGTCGGGGGAGGGTTAACGGCTACACCTTC,CATSRDRRGRVNGYTF
TRBJ1-2,TRBV5-6,TRBD1,.,TGTGCCAGCAGTTCCGGGGACAGCAACTATGGCTACACCTTC,CASSSGDSNYGYTF
TRBJ2-5,TRBV5-1,TRBD1,few,TGCGCCAGCAGCGCGGGGACAGGGCGAGAGACCCAGTACTTC,CASSAGTGRETQYF
TRBJ2-7,TRBV2,.,many,TGTGCCAGCTCCACCGAGGGCACAGGGTATTACGAGCAGTACTTC,CASSTEGTGYYEQYF
TRBJ1-1,TRBV19,.,.,TGTGCCAGTAGTCTCCTAGGAGGCAGGGTGAACACTGAAGCTTTCTTT,CASSLLGGRVNTEAFF
TRBJ1-2,TRBV2,.,.,TGTGCCAGCATGCCGGGGACTTTCTATGGCTACACCTTC,CASMPGTFYGYTF
TRBJ1-1,TRBV5-1,.,many,TGCGCCAGCAGCCCGCAGGGTATCACTGAAGCTTTCTTT,CASSPQGITEAFF
TRBJ1-6,TRBV2,.,few,TGTGCCAGCAGTGAACCAAGTTCTTCCCTCCACTTT,CASSEPSSSLHF
TRBJ2-2,TRBV2,.,many,TGTGCCAGCAAAAACGTCGCCCCGGGAACCGGGGAGCTGTTTTTT,CASKNVAPGTGELFF
TRBJ1-6,TRBV25-1,.,few,TGTGCCAGCAGTCAGGGACATAGTAATTCACCCCTCCACTTT,CASSQGHSNSPLHF
TRBJ1-5,TRBV18,.,.,TGTGCCAGCTCACCTGGAGTGGCAGCGCAAAATCAGCCCCAGCATTTT,CASSPGVAAQNQPQHF
TRBJ2-1,TRBV2,TRBD2,few,TGTGCCAGCAAGACCGCCACTAGCGTTTGGTACAATGAGCAGTTCTTC,CASKTATSVWYNEQFF
TRBJ2-5,TRBV5-1,.,.,TGCGCCAGCAGCGCGGCTTACCAAGAGACCCAGTACTTC,CASSAAYQETQYF
TRBJ1-2,TRBV6-2/TRBV6-3,.,.,TGTGCCAGCAGCTCAAGTGGGAGTAGGTATGGCTACACCTTC,CASSSSGSRYGYTF
TRBJ2-6,TRBV6-2/TRBV6-3,.,few,TGTGCCAGCAGCCGGATCTCTGGGGCCAACGTCCTGACTTTC,CASSRISGANVLTF
TRBJ1-3,TRBV12-3/TRBV12-4,TRBD1,few,TGTGCCAGCACCCAGACAGGGGGCAGGAACACCATATATTTT,CASTQTGGRNTIYF
TRBJ1-2,TRBV5-1,TRBD1,few,TGCGCCAGCAGCTTGGTGGGACAGGATGGCTACACCTTC,CASSLVGQDGYTF
TRBJ1-4,TRBV7-9,.,few,TGTGCCAGCAGCCCAGGACGGGGGTCGGCTAATGAAAAACTGTTTTTT,CASSPGRGSANEKLFF